This T cell receptor (beta chain) was retrieved from a study of long-term antiretroviral therapy in people with HIV. Points from the study as a whole: The ART regimens used between 2004 and 2017 may be less effective than current ones. Clonotypes expanded prior to ART showed repertoire dominance at all sampled time points.

This was the immunoSEQ v3.0 assay at survey level. The method was immunoSEQ multiplex PCR; TCRdb's version includes in-frame clones alone and lacks a portion of them. The sample contains 25,000 to 35,000 clones, 95% of which appear only once. The CDR3 consists of 14 residues. V lost 5 bases and J lost 5; bases outside the gene matches: 4. Germline CDR1 is SGHTA and CDR2 is FQGTGA. From each donor, at least one pre-ART PBMC sample and at least two post-ART PBMC samples were obtained. There were no participants with HIV treated outside the United States. Points on this clone: Its target is unknown.

The input for sequencing was unsorted PBMCs, taken 5.3 years after starting antiretroviral therapy. The chain joins TRBV7-3 to TRBJ2-3; 10 bases align to TRBD2. The TCR originated in a young man with HIV. CDR3 nucleotide sequence: TGTGCCAGCAGCCTAGCGGGGGCGGGAGATACGCAGTATTTT. It is translated as CASSLAGAGDTQYF. The full variable domain, completed using reference TRBV7-3 and TRBJ2-3, is GAGVSQTPSNKVTEKGKYVELRCDPISGHTALYWYRQSLGQGPEFLIYFQGTGAADDSGLPNDRFFAVRPEGSVSTLKIQRTERGDSAVYLCASSLAGAGDTQYFGPGTRLTVL.